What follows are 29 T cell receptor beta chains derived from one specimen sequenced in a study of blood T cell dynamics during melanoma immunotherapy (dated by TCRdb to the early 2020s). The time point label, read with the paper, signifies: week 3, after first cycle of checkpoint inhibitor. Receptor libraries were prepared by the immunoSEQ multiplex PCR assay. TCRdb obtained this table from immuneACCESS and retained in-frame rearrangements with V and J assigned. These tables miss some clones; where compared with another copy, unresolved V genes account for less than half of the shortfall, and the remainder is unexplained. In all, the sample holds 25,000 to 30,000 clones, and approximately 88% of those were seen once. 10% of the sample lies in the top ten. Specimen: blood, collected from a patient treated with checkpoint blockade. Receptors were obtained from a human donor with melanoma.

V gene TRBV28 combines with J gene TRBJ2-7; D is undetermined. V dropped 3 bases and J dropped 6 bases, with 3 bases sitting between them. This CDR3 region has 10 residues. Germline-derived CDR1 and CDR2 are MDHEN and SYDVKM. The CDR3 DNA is TGTGCCAGCAGTTTGGGCGAGCAGTACTTC. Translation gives CASSLGEQYF.

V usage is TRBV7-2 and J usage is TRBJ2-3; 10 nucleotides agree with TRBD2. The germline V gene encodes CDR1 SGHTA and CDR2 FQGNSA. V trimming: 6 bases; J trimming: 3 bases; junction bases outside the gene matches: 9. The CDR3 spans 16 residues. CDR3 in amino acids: CASRPQLAGFTDTQYF. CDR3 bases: TGTGCCAGCAGACCCCAACTAGCGGGGTTTACAGATACGCAGTATTTT.

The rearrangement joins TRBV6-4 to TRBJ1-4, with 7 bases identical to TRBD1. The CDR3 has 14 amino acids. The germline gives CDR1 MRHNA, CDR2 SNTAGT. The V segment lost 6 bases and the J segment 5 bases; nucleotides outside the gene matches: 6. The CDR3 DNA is TGTGCCAGCAGCGCTACAGGGGCAAATGAAAAACTGTTTTTT. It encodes CASSATGANEKLFF.

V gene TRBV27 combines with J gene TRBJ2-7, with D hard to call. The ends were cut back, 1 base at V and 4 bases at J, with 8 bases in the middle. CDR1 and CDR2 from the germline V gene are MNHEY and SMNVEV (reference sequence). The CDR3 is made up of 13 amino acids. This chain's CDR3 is CASSLFVSYEQYF. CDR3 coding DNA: TGTGCCAGCAGTTTATTTGTCAGTTACGAGCAGTACTTC.

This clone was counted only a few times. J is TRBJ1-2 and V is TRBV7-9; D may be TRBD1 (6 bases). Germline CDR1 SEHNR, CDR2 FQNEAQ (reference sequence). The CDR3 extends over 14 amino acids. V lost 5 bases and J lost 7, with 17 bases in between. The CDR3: CASSARTGMPGYTF. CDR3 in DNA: TGTGCCAGCAGCGCCCGAACAGGGATGCCTGGCTACACCTTC.

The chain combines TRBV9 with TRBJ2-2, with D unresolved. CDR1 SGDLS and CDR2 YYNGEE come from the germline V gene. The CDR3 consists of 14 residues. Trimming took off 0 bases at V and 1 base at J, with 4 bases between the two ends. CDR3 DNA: TGTGCCAGCAGCGTAGGGCAGAACACCGGGGAGCTGTTTTTT. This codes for CASSVGQNTGELFF.

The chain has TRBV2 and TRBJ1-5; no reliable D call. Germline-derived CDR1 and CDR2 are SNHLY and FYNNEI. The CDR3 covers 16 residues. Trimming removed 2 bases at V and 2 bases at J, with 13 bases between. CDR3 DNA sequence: TGTGCCAGCAGTGAACCGGTTGCATTTGGCAATCAGCCCCAGCATTTT. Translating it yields CASSEPVAFGNQPQHF.

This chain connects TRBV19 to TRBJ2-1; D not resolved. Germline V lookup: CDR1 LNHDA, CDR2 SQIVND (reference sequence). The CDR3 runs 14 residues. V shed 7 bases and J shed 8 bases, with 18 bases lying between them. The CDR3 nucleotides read TGTGCCAGTAACAACGGAGCGCTGGGCTATGAGCAGTTCTTC. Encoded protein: CASNNGALGYEQFF.

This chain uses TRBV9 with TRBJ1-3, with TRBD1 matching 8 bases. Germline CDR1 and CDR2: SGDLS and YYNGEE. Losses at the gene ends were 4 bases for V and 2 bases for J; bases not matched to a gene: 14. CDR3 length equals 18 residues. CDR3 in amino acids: CASSRDGQGARTGNTIYF. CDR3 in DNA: TGTGCCAGCAGCAGAGACGGCCAGGGGGCTCGAACTGGAAACACCATATATTTT.

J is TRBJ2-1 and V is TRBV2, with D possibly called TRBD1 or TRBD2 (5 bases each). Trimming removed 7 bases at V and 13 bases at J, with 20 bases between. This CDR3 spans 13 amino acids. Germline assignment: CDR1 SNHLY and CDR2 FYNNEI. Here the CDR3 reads CASIPTDILGQFF. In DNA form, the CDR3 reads TGTGCCAGCATTCCCACGGACATACTAGGTCAGTTCTTC.

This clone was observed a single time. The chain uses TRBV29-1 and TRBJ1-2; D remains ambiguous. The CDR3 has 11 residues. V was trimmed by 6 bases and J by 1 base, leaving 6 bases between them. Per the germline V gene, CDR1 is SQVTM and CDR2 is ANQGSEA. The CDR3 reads CSVEFNYGYTF. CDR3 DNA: TGCAGCGTCGAATTTAACTATGGCTACACCTTC.

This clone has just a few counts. The CDR3 loop is CASSEARFGELFF. The CDR3 DNA reads as TGTGCCAGCAGTGAAGCGCGATTCGGGGAGCTGTTTTTT. The chain employs TRBV2 and TRBJ2-2; D gene uncertain. The V gene lost 0 bases and the J gene lost 7 bases, with 6 bases spanning the gap. The CDR3 runs 13 residues. Germline CDR1 reads SNHLY; CDR2 reads FYNNEI.

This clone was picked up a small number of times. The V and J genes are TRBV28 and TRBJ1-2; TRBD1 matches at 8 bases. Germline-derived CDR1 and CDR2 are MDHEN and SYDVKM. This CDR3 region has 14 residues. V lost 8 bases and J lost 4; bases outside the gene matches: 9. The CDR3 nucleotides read TGTGCCAGCGAGCAGGGGGCCGACTCCTATGGCTACACCTTC. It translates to CASEQGADSYGYTF.

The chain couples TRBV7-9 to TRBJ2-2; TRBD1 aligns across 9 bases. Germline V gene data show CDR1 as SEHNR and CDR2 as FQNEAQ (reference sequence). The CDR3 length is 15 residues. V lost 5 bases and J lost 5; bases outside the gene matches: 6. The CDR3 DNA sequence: TGTGCCAGCAGCCAGGACAGGGGACCAACCGGGGAGCTGTTTTTT. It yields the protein CASSQDRGPTGELFF.

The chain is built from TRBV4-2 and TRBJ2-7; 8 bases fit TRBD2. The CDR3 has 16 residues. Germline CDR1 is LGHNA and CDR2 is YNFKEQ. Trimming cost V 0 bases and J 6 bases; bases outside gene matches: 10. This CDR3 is CASSQDPGGVLGEQYF. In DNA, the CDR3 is TGTGCCAGCAGCCAAGACCCCGGGGGGGTGCTCGGCGAGCAGTACTTC.

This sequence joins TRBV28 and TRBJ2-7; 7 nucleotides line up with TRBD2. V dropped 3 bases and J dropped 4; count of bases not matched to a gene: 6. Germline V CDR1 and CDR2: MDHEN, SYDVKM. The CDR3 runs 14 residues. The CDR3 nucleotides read TGTGCCAGCAGTTTGTGGCGGGAGTCGTACGAGCAGTACTTC. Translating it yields CASSLWRESYEQYF.

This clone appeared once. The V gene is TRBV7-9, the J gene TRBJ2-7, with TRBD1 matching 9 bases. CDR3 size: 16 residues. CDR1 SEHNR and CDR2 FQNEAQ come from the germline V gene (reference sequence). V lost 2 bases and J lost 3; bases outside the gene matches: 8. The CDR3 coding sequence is TGTGCCAGCAGCTTACGGGGACCGGGACAGGGCTACGAGCAGTACTTC. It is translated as CASSLRGPGQGYEQYF.

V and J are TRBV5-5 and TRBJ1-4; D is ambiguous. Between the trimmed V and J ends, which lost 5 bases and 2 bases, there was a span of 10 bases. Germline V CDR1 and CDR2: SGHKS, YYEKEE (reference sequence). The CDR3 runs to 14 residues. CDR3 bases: TGTGCCAGCAGTCATCGAGAGACTAATGAAAAACTGTTTTTT. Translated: CASSHRETNEKLFF.

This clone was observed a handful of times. CDR3 in DNA: TGTGCCAGCAGTGATGGGACAGGGGTTGCCAATGAGCAGTTCTTC. This codes for CASSDGTGVANEQFF. The V call is TRBV2, the J call TRBJ2-1; 10 bases match TRBD1. Germline V gives CDR1 SNHLY, CDR2 FYNNEI. V shed 3 bases, J shed 6 bases, and the junction held 5 bases outside the gene matches. The CDR3 has 15 residues.

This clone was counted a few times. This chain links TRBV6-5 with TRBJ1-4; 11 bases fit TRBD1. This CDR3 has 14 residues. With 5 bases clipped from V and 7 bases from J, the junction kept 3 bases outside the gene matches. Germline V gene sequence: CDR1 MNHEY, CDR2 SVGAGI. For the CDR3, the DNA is TGTGCCAGCAGTCGGACAGGGGGCATTGAAAAACTGTTTTTT. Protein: CASSRTGGIEKLFF.

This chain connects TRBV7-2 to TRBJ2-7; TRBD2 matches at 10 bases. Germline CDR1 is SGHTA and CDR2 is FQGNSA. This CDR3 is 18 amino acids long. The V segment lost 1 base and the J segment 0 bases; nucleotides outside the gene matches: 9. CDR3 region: CASSLGPGAGGLSYEQYF. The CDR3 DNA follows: TGTGCCAGCAGCTTAGGTCCGGGAGCGGGAGGGCTCTCCTACGAGCAGTACTTC.

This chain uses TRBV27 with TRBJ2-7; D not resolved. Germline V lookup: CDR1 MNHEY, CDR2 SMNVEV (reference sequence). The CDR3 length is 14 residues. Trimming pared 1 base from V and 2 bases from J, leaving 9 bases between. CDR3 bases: TGTGCCAGCAGTTTATTTACGGAACCCTACGAGCAGTACTTC. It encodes CASSLFTEPYEQYF.

This CDR3 reads CASSRDRINYGYTF. In DNA, the CDR3 is TGTGCCAGCAGCCGGGACAGGATTAACTATGGCTACACCTTC. The chain employs TRBV6-6 and TRBJ1-2; 8 bases agree with TRBD1. Germline CDR1 and CDR2: MNHNY and SVGAGI (reference sequence). CDR3 length: 14 amino acids. J was trimmed by 1 base and V by 6 bases; bases with no gene match: 4.

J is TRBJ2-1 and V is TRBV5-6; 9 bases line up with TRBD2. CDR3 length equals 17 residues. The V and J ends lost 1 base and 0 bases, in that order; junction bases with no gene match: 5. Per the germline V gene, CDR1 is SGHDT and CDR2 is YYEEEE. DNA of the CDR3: TGTGCCAGCAGCTTGAGCGGGAGGACCCACTCCTACAATGAGCAGTTCTTC. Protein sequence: CASSLSGRTHSYNEQFF.

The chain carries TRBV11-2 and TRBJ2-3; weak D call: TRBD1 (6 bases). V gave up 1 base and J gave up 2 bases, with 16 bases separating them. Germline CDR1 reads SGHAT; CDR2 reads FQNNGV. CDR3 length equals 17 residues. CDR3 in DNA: TGTGCCAGCAGCTTAGGTATGACAGGCCCGATCACAGATACGCAGTATTTT. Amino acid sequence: CASSLGMTGPITDTQYF.

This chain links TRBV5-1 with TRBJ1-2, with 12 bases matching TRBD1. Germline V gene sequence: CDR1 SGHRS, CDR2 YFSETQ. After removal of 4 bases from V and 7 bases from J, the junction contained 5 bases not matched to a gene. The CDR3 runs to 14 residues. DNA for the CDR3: TGCGCCAGCAGCGAGGGACAGGGGGCGTCTGGCTACACCTTC. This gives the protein CASSEGQGASGYTF.

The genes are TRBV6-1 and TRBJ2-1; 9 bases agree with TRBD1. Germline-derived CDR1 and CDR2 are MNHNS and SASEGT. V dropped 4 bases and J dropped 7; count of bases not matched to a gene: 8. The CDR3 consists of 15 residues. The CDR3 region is CASSVPGQGKNEQFF. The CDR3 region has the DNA TGTGCCAGCAGTGTCCCGGGACAGGGCAAAAATGAGCAGTTCTTC.

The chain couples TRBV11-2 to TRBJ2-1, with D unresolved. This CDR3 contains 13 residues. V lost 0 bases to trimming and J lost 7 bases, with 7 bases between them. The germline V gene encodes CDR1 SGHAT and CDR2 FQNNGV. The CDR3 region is CASSLEKTNEQFF. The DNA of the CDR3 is TGTGCCAGCAGCTTAGAAAAGACAAATGAGCAGTTCTTC.

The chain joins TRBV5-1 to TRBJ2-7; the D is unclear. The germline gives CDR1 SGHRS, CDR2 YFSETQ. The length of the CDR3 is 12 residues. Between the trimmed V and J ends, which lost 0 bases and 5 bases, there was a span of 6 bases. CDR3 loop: CASSLVGNEQYF. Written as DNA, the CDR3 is TGCGCCAGCAGCTTGGTAGGGAACGAGCAGTACTTC. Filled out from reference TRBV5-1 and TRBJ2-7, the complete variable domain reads KAGVTQTPRYLIKTRGQQVTLSCSPISGHRSVSWYQQTPGQGLQFLFEYFSETQRNKGNFPGRFSGRQFSNSRSEMNVSTLELGDSALYLCASSLVGNEQYFGPGTRLTVT.